This T cell receptor beta chain emerged from a study of cytomegalovirus exposure and HLA in healthy donors. Germline assignment: CDR1 LGHNA and CDR2 YSLEER. CDR3 size: 16 residues. Trimming cost V 1 base and J 13 bases; bases outside gene matches: 8. In this sample, this clone turned up many times. The primer mix had 60 Vbeta and 13 Jbeta primers. TCRdb's table, derived via immunoSEQ multiplex PCR, lists solely in-frame clones and lacks some. This sample has fewer than 200,000 clones, with around 80% found just once. Sequencing input: PBMCs. This receptor was obtained from a woman aged 18-29 years in good health and CMV-seronegative. This rearrangement joins TRBV4-3 to TRBJ2-1; 15 nucleotides align to TRBD2. The CDR3 sequence is CASSQVAGLAGGAQFF. As DNA, the CDR3 is TGCGCCAGCAGCCAAGTAGCGGGACTAGCGGGAGGTGCCCAGTTCTTC.